Each of the 23 T cell receptor beta chains below was sequenced from the same sample in a study of blood T cell repertoires in COVID-19. Profiling relied on immunoSEQ multiplex PCR, and the TCRdb table lists in-frame clones only, not all of them. Of roughly 100,000 clones listed, about 90% were seen once; the top ten hold roughly 5.2%. The sequencing input was peripheral blood. Source of these receptors: a woman aged 50 to 65 with COVID-19, enrolled during active disease.

J is TRBJ1-1 and V is TRBV4-2; D unclear. V was cut by 2 bases and J by 9 bases, with 10 bases left in between. The germline gives CDR1 LGHNA, CDR2 YNFKEQ. CDR3 length equals 12 residues. The CDR3 here is CASSQSQRKAFF. CDR3 nucleotide sequence: TGTGCCAGCAGCCAAAGCCAGCGGAAAGCTTTCTTT.

The rearrangement joins TRBV12-5 to TRBJ1-1; D may be TRBD1 (5 bases). The CDR3 is 14 residues long. With 1 base removed from V and 1 base from J, the gap between germline ends came to 7 bases. Germline CDR1 LGHNT, CDR2 FRNRAP. The CDR3 protein is CASGLGGGNTEAFF. The DNA of the CDR3 is TGTGCTAGTGGTTTGGGGGGCGGGAACACTGAAGCTTTCTTT. The variable domain in full, completed from reference TRBV12-5 and TRBJ1-1, reads DARVTQTPRHKVTEMGQEVTMRCQPILGHNTVFWYRQTMMQGLELLAYFRNRAPLDDSGMPKDRFSAEMPDATLATLKIQPSEPRDSAVYFCASGLGGGNTEAFFGQGTRLTVV.

Note on this clone: Other DNA sequences in the same sample also yield this CDR3. The chain links TRBV7-2 to TRBJ2-5, with D perhaps matching TRBD2 (6 bases). Trimming shortened V by 1 base and J by 2 bases, and 8 bases separated the two germline ends. Germline V gene lookup returns CDR1 SGHTA and CDR2 FQGNSA. The CDR3 totals 14 residues. The CDR3 reads CASSLGSGQETQYF. CDR3 coding DNA: TGTGCCAGCAGCTTAGGTAGCGGACAAGAGACCCAGTACTTC.

The chain has TRBV29-1 and TRBJ1-5; TRBD1 aligns across 9 bases. Trimming removed 5 bases from V and 2 bases from J; junction bases left unmatched: 1. Germline V gives CDR1 SQVTM, CDR2 ANQGSEA. The CDR3 totals 13 residues. The CDR3 sequence: CSVWTGGNQPQHF. CDR3 DNA sequence: TGCAGCGTTTGGACAGGGGGCAATCAGCCCCAGCATTTT. The full variable domain, rest sourced from reference TRBV29-1 and TRBJ1-5, is SAVISQKPSRDICQRGTSLTIQCQVDSQVTMMFWYRQQPGQSLTLIATANQGSEATYESGFVIDKFPISRPNLTFSTLTVSNMSPEDSSIYLCSVWTGGNQPQHFGDGTRLSIL.

This sequence joins TRBV7-2 and TRBJ1-3, with TRBD1 identical over 7 bases. Germline V lookup: CDR1 SGHTA, CDR2 FQGNSA. After removal of 0 bases from V and 0 bases from J, the junction contained 2 bases not matched to a gene. CDR3 length equals 16 residues. CDR3 DNA sequence: TGTGCCAGCAGCTTAGCCGGGACAGCCTCTGGAAACACCATATATTTT. The encoded protein is CASSLAGTASGNTIYF.

The chain uses TRBV29-1 and TRBJ1-1; D is undetermined. The V gene's germline CDR1 is SQVTM and CDR2 ANQGSEA. The CDR3 contains 12 residues. The germline V and J ends were trimmed by 5 bases and 3 bases, with 10 bases remaining between them. As DNA, the CDR3 is TGCAGCGTTTTAGCTTCTGACACTGAAGCTTTCTTT. Amino acid sequence: CSVLASDTEAFF.

The genes are TRBV7-9 and TRBJ1-1, with 8 bases matching TRBD1. J lost 4 bases, V lost 3 bases, and 1 base had no gene match. This CDR3 is 13 amino acids long. Germline V gene data show CDR1 as SEHNR and CDR2 as FQNEAQ (reference sequence). CDR3 DNA: TGTGCCAGCAGCTTCGACAGGGGCACTGAAGCTTTCTTT. Protein: CASSFDRGTEAFF.

This clone was seen once. The chain links TRBV9 to TRBJ2-2; 7 bases are shared with TRBD1. There are 14 residues in the CDR3. The germline V gene has CDR1 SGDLS and CDR2 YYNGEE. Germline trimming cut 5 bases from V and 7 bases from J; bases unmatched to any gene: 8. Here the CDR3 DNA reads TGTGCCAGCAGTACGACAGGGTGGAACGGGGAGCTGTTTTTT. Its protein is CASSTTGWNGELFF.

V is TRBV10-3 and J is TRBJ1-2, with D hard to call. The V end lost 4 bases, the J end lost 8 bases, and 11 bases lay between the germline ends. Per germline, CDR1 ENHRY and CDR2 SYGVKD. The CDR3 is made up of 12 amino acids. This CDR3 reads CAISAGEKGYTF. The CDR3 nucleotides are TGTGCCATCAGTGCGGGAGAGAAGGGCTACACCTTC.

As for this clone: The same CDR3 also results from other DNA sequences found in this sample. V and J are TRBV9 and TRBJ1-2; possibly TRBD1 for D (6 bases). From germline, CDR1 is SGDLS and CDR2 YYNGEE. Trimming stripped 0 bases from V and 6 bases from J, with 9 bases between. The CDR3 spans 13 residues. CDR3 bases: TGTGCCAGCAGCGTAGTAGGGGGGGATGGCTACACCTTC. Translation: CASSVVGGDGYTF.

This clone has just a few counts. V gene TRBV11-1 combines with J gene TRBJ2-2, with 7 bases that match TRBD1. The germline CDR1 and CDR2 sequences are SGHAT and FQDESV (reference sequence). The trim removed 7 bases at V and 0 bases at J, leaving 2 bases unmatched. This CDR3 has 14 residues. CDR3 region: CASKGTANTGELFF. The CDR3 DNA is TGTGCCAGCAAGGGGACAGCGAACACCGGGGAGCTGTTTTTT.

The table lists this clone with a count of one. V is TRBV7-3 and J is TRBJ2-3; D is possibly TRBD2 (6 bases). CDR1 SGHTA and CDR2 FQGTGA come from the germline V gene. The CDR3 covers 16 residues. Trimming pared 0 bases from V and 2 bases from J, leaving 12 bases between. The CDR3 sequence is CASSLTDGGITDTQYF. The CDR3, as DNA: TGTGCCAGCAGCTTAACGGATGGGGGGATCACAGATACGCAGTATTTT.

This clone turned up a few times. The gene calls are TRBV9 and TRBJ2-2; D might be TRBD2 (6 bases). CDR3 length: 14 amino acids. Germline CDR1 and CDR2: SGDLS and YYNGEE. The V and J ends lost 1 base and 6 bases respectively, with 10 bases between them. The CDR3 coding sequence is TGTGCCAGCAGCGTAAGAAGCGGGCCCGGGGAGCTGTTTTTT. It specifies CASSVRSGPGELFF.

The CDR3 DNA reads TGTGCCAGCAGTGAATTCCCTGGGGCGGTCTCTGGGGCCAACGTCCTGACTTTC. This gives the protein CASSEFPGAVSGANVLTF. This chain connects TRBV2 to TRBJ2-6; possibly TRBD1 for D (5 bases). CDR1 and CDR2 (germline): SNHLY, FYNNEI. Between the trimmed V and J ends, which lost 2 bases and 0 bases, there was a span of 14 bases. The CDR3 has 18 residues. Using reference TRBV2 and TRBJ2-6 for the parts outside the CDR3, the full variable domain is EPEVTQTPSHQVTQMGQEVILRCVPISNHLYFYWYRQILGQKVEFLVSFYNNEISEKSEIFDDQFSVERPDGSNFTLKIRSTKLEDSAMYFCASSEFPGAVSGANVLTFGAGSRLTVL.

This rearrangement joins TRBV4-2 to TRBJ2-1, with D possibly TRBD2 on 6 matching bases. Between the trimmed V and J ends, which lost 1 base and 5 bases, there was a span of 33 bases. The CDR3 contains 22 residues. Germline CDR1 LGHNA, CDR2 YNFKEQ. The CDR3 reads CASSQVVVGGGNRDGLHNEQFF. CDR3 in DNA: TGTGCCAGCAGCCAAGTGGTGGTCGGGGGAGGAAACCGGGACGGCCTCCACAATGAGCAGTTCTTC.

The chain has TRBV21-1 and TRBJ2-4; the DNA was not used to check the table's D call, TRBD2. TRBV21-1 represents a pseudogene. The CDR3 runs to 13 residues. Here the CDR3 DNA reads TGTGCCAGCAGCGGCGGCCCCAAAAACATTCAGTACTTC. Its protein product is CASSGGPKNIQYF.

The chain links TRBV6-5 to TRBJ1-3; D may be TRBD1 (5 bases). Germline CDR1 and CDR2: MNHEY and SVGAGI. Between the trimmed V and J ends, which lost 5 bases and 2 bases, there was a span of 13 bases. This CDR3 spans 15 amino acids. The CDR3 loop reads CASSRTGGAGNTIYF. DNA for the CDR3: TGTGCCAGCAGTCGTACGGGGGGTGCTGGAAACACCATATATTTT.

The chain joins TRBV28 to TRBJ1-2; D is ambiguous. The CDR3 contains 16 residues. Trimming took off 5 bases at V and 4 bases at J, with 20 bases between the two ends. Germline V lookup: CDR1 MDHEN, CDR2 SYDVKM. CDR3 sequence: CASSPNLVLAGYGYTF. In nucleotides, the CDR3 is TGTGCCAGCAGTCCCAACCTCGTGTTGGCGGGCTATGGCTACACCTTC.

This rearrangement joins TRBV30 to TRBJ1-6, with 9 bases that match TRBD1. Germline CDR1 GTSNPN, CDR2 SVGIG (reference sequence). The CDR3 runs to 18 residues. The V gene end was trimmed by 3 bases and the J gene end by 9 bases; junction bases not matched to a gene: 18. The CDR3 loop reads CAWRSRVGQGLIGSPLHF. DNA of the CDR3: TGTGCCTGGAGGTCCCGAGTGGGACAGGGCCTTATAGGTTCACCCCTCCACTTT. Variable domain in full (rest from reference TRBV30 and TRBJ1-6): SQTIHQWPATLVQPVGSPLSLECTVEGTSNPNLYWYRQAAGRGLQLLFYSVGIGQISSEVPQNLSASRPQDRQFILSSKKLLLSDSGFYLCAWRSRVGQGLIGSPLHFGNGTRLTVT.

This rearrangement joins TRBV6-1 to TRBJ1-3; 9 nucleotides align to TRBD1. From germline, CDR1 is MNHNS and CDR2 SASEGT. The length of the CDR3 is 15 residues. V shed 1 base, J shed 4 bases, and the junction held 2 bases outside the gene matches. Here the CDR3 reads CASSEGTGAGNTIYF. The CDR3 DNA reads as TGTGCCAGCAGTGAAGGGACAGGGGCAGGAAACACCATATATTTT.

The V call is TRBV2, the J call TRBJ1-2; D not certain. V was clipped by 4 bases and J by 4 bases, with 7 bases between them. From germline, CDR1 is SNHLY and CDR2 FYNNEI. This CDR3 is 12 amino acids long. In DNA, the CDR3 is TGTGCCAGCAGTGGAGGTAGCTATGGCTACACCTTC. Translation gives CASSGGSYGYTF.

The rearrangement joins TRBV11-3 to TRBJ1-1; TRBD1 might be the D (6 bases). Germline assignment: CDR1 SGHNT and CDR2 YENEEA. With 5 bases removed from V and 3 bases from J, the gap between germline ends came to 13 bases. CDR3 length: 14 residues. CDR3 in amino acids: CASSPQGSYTEAFF. CDR3 nucleotide sequence: TGTGCCAGCAGCCCACAGGGCTCTTACACTGAAGCTTTCTTT.

V and J are TRBV19 and TRBJ2-2; possible D gene TRBD1, 5 bases. Trimming left V 7 bases short and J 4 bases short, with 10 bases between. This CDR3 contains 13 residues. Germline lookup yields CDR1 LNHDA and CDR2 SQIVND (reference sequence). The CDR3 DNA reads as TGTGCCAGTAAAGGGGCTGGCACCGGGGAGCTGTTTTTT. This codes for CASKGAGTGELFF.